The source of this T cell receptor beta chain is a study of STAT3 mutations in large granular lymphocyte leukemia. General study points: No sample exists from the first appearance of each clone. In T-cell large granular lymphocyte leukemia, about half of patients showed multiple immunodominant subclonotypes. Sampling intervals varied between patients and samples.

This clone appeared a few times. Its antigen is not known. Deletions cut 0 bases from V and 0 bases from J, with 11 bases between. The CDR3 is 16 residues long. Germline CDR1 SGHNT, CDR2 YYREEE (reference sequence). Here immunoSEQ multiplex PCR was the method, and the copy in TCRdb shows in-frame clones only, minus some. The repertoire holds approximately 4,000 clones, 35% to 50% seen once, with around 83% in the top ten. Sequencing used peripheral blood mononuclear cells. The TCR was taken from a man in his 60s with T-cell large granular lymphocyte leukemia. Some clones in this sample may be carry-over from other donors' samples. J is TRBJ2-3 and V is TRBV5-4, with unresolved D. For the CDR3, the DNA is TGTGCCAGCAGCTTGGAGGGCCAAGGCAGCACAGATACGCAGTATTTT. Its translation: CASSLEGQGSTDTQYF.